This is a list of T cell receptor beta chains from one sample in a study of CD8 T cells in ankylosing spondylitis. TCRdb fed the 5' RACE reads into MiXCR, producing one record per CDR3 protein. Of approximately 300,000 distinct CDR3 sequences listed, roughly 8% are singletons. The specimen sequenced was blood, either unsorted or a sorted T cell fraction (not recorded which). These receptors were obtained from a male donor with ankylosing spondylitis. Both conserved end residues are part of each CDR3. A D gene is named only where the DNA matches it firmly. Size values are once, few and many counts, or a class for expanded clones, and some rows have none.

15,TRBV5-1,TRBJ2-3,once,.,TGCGCCAGCAGCTTGTCTAGGACCTACACAGATACGCAGTATTTT,CASSLSRTYTDTQYF
11,TRBV29-1,TRBJ2-3,many,.,TGCAGCGTCAAACTGGCAGATACGCAGTATTTT,CSVKLADTQYF
11,TRBV12-3/TRBV12-4,TRBJ2-2,.,.,TGTGCCAGCAGTTTGTTTGCGGAGCTGTTTTTT,CASSLFAELFF
13,TRBV20-1,TRBJ1-1,.,.,TGCAGTGCTATTGGAGCACTGAACACTGAAGCTTTCTTT,CSAIGALNTEAFF
15,TRBV7-3,TRBJ1-2,many,.,TGTGCCAGCAGCTCCGAAGGTGGGAATAACTATGGCTACACCTTC,CASSSEGGNNYGYTF
14,TRBV10-1,TRBJ2-7,many,.,TGCGCCAGCAGCTCTGGAGCGTTATACTACGAGCAGTACTTC,CASSSGALYYEQYF
14,TRBV5-6,TRBJ1-2,.,TRBD1,TGTGCCAGCAGCGGGGACAGGGGATACTATGGCTACACCTTC,CASSGDRGYYGYTF
16,TRBV20-1,TRBJ2-1,.,TRBD1,TGCAGTGCTAGAGTGGAGACAGGGGGACCTTACAATGAGCAGTTCTTC,CSARVETGGPYNEQFF
15,TRBV29-1,TRBJ1-1,.,TRBD1,TGCAGCGTTGATCGGACAGGGGAAGGGAACACTGAAGCTTTCTTT,CSVDRTGEGNTEAFF
15,TRBV5-4,TRBJ2-3,few,TRBD1,TGTGCCAGCAGCCGGACAGGGACCGGCACAGATACGCAGTATTTT,CASSRTGTGTDTQYF
14,TRBV7-9,TRBJ2-1,.,TRBD2,TGTGCCGGAGCGGGAGTGAGCTCCTACAATGAGCAGTTCTTC,CAGAGVSSYNEQFF
17,TRBV7-3,TRBJ2-1,few,.,TGTGCCAGCAGCCCGAATCCCCGACCGTTCCTCTACAATGAGCAGTTCTTC,CASSPNPRPFLYNEQFF
16,TRBV4-1,TRBJ1-2,few,TRBD1,TGCGCCAGCAGCCAAACCGGGACAGGGCCTCTATATGGCTACACCTTC,CASSQTGTGPLYGYTF
19,TRBV20-1,TRBJ2-1,.,TRBD2,TGCAGTGCTAGAGATCTGATTAGCGGGAGGGGTCTACATAACAATGAGCAGTTCTTC,CSARDLISGRGLHNNEQFF
14,TRBV20-1,TRBJ2-7,many,.,TGCAGTGGAGCGAGGGGGGGTCCCTCCTACGAGCAGTACTTC,CSGARGGPSYEQYF
14,TRBV29-1,TRBJ2-1,few,TRBD1,TGCAGCGTTGAGGGGGACAGGGCCTACAATGAGCAGTTCTTC,CSVEGDRAYNEQFF
17,TRBV20-1,TRBJ2-3,.,TRBD2,TGCAGTGCCCAGCGGGGGACTAGCGGGAGAGCCGCAGATACGCAGTATTTT,CSAQRGTSGRAADTQYF
17,TRBV5-6,TRBJ2-2,few,.,TGTGCCAGCAGCTCAGAGTCAAGGTGGTGGAACACCGGGGAGCTGTTTTTT,CASSSESRWWNTGELFF
16,TRBV20-1,TRBJ2-1,few,.,TGCAGTGCTAGACTTCCCCGACTAGGCTCCTACAATGAGCAGTTCTTC,CSARLPRLGSYNEQFF
16,TRBV7-9,TRBJ2-7,.,.,TGTGCCAGCAGCCCCAAGGCGGGCAGGGGTCCTCGGGAGCAGTACTTC,CASSPKAGRGPREQYF
16,TRBV29-1,TRBJ2-4,.,.,TGCAGCGTTGAAGATTCCCTACATGCTTCCAAAAACATTCAGTACTTC,CSVEDSLHASKNIQYF
13,TRBV21-1,TRBJ1-1,.,.,TGTGCCAGCACCATAAATCGGGTGTCCGAAGCTTTCTTT,CASTINRVSEAFF
14,TRBV10-2,TRBJ2-2,.,.,TGCGCCAGCAGTCTGGGACGGCAGTCAGGGGAGCTGTTTTTT,CASSLGRQSGELFF
16,TRBV12-3/TRBV12-4,TRBJ1-6,many,.,TGTGCCAGCAGTTTTAGCGACAGTTATTATAATTCACCCCTCCACTTT,CASSFSDSYYNSPLHF
15,TRBV7-9,TRBJ2-7,many,TRBD2,TGTGCCAGCAGTCCCGGACTAGCCGCAACCTACGAGCAGTACTTC,CASSPGLAATYEQYF
10,TRBV29-1,TRBJ2-3,few,.,TGCAGCGTTGCTATAGATACGCAGTATTTT,CSVAIDTQYF
12,TRBV6-5,TRBJ2-7,.,.,TGTGCCAGCCGTGGGGACCGCTACGAGCAGTACTTC,CASRGDRYEQYF
17,TRBV12-3/TRBV12-4,TRBJ2-2,.,.,TGTGCCAGCAGTTTAGTCACAGGGGGGGTGTCGGCCGGGGAGCTGTTTTTT,CASSLVTGGVSAGELFF
15,TRBV29-1,TRBJ2-1,many,.,TGCAGCGTTGAAGTCCAACTCATCTCCTACAATGAGCAGTTCTTC,CSVEVQLISYNEQFF
15,TRBV12-3/TRBV12-4,TRBJ2-3,many,TRBD1,TGTGCCAGCAGGGCAGGGGGCGCTGGCACAGATACGCAGTATTTT,CASRAGGAGTDTQYF
17,TRBV5-6,TRBJ1-4,many,TRBD1,TGTGCCAGCAGCTTGATTGGACAGGGTGGGCGGAATGAAAAACTGTTTTTT,CASSLIGQGGRNEKLFF
12,TRBV18,TRBJ2-7,many,.,TGTGCCAGCTCAACAAGCTCCTACGAGCAGTACTTC,CASSTSSYEQYF
15,TRBV5-1,TRBJ2-3,many,.,TGCGCCAGCAGCTTGGACCCATCTAGCACAGATACGCAGTATTTT,CASSLDPSSTDTQYF
15,TRBV7-2,TRBJ2-5,few,.,TGTGCCAGCAGCCCCCGCGTAGGGTGCAGGGAGACCCAGTACTTC,CASSPRVGCRETQYF